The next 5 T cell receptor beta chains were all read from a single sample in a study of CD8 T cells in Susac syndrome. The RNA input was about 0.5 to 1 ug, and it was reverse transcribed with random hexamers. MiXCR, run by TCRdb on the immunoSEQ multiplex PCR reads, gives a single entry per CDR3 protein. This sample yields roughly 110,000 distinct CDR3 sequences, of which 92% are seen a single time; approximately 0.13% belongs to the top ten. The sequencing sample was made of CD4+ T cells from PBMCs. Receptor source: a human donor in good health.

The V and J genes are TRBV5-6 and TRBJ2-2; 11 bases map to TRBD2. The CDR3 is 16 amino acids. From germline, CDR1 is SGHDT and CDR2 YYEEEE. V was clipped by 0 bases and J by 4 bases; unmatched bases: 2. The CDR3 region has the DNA TGTGCCAGCAGCTTGGTAGCGGGAGGGCCCACCGGGGAGCTGTTTTTT. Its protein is CASSLVAGGPTGELFF. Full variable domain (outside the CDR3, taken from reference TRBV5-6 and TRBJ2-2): DAGVTQSPTHLIKTRGQQVTLRCSPKSGHDTVSWYQQALGQGPQFIFQYYEEEERQRGNFPDRFSGHQFPNYSSELNVNALLLGDSALYLCASSLVAGGPTGELFFGEGSRLTVL.

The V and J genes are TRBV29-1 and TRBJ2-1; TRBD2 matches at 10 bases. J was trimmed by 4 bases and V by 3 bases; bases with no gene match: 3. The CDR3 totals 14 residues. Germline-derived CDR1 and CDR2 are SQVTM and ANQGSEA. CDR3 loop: CSVDLAGVYNEQFF. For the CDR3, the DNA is TGCAGCGTTGACCTAGCGGGGGTTTACAATGAGCAGTTCTTC.

The CDR3 is CASSLAWGTVEQYF. CDR3 DNA: TGTGCCAGCAGCTTAGCTTGGGGGACTGTCGAGCAGTACTTC. The rearrangement links TRBV7-2 to TRBJ2-7; tentative D call: TRBD2 (6 bases). CDR1 and CDR2 (germline): SGHTA, FQGNSA. The CDR3 runs to 14 residues. V was shortened by 0 bases and J by 6 bases, with 12 bases between the two germline ends.

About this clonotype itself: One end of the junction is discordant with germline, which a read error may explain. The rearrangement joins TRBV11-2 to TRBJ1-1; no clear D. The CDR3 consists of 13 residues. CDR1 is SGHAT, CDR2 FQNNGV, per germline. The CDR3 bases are TGTGCCAGCAGCTTAGATAATCCGGCAGAAGCTTCCTTT. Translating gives CASSLDNPAEASF.

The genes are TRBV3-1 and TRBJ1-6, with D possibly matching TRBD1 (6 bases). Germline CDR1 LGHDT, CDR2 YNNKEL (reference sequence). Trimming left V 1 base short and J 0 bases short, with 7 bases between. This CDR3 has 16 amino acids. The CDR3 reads CASSQGGLSYNSPLHF. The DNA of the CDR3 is TGTGCCAGCAGCCAAGGGGGGCTCTCCTATAATTCACCCCTCCACTTT.